The 28 T cell receptor beta chains below all came from one sample that was sequenced in a study of coeliac disease. Measured with immunoSEQ multiplex PCR; TCRdb has only the in-frame clones, and not every one. This sample has 3,500 to 4,500 clones, with less than 75% found just once. Sequences were obtained from intraepithelial lymphocytes from the gut. These TCRs come from a young woman with active celiac disease.

The rearrangement joins TRBV6-6 to TRBJ2-7, with TRBD1 matching 11 bases. The CDR3 sequence is 14 residues long. From germline, CDR1 is MNHNY and CDR2 SVGAGI (reference sequence). Trimming at V came to 6 bases and at J to 5 bases, leaving 6 bases not matched to a gene. The CDR3 coding sequence is TGTGCCAGCAGCCAGGACAGGGGGCCCGACGAGCAGTACTTC. Translated, it gives CASSQDRGPDEQYF.

The chain couples TRBV6-5 to TRBJ2-1, with 12 nucleotides matching TRBD2. V lost 6 bases to trimming and J lost 7 bases; unmatched junction nucleotides: 7. This CDR3 region has 15 residues. CDR1 and CDR2 (germline): MNHEY, SVGAGI. The CDR3 nucleotides read TGTGCCAGCAGCCCATGGACTAGCGGGGAAAATGAGCAGTTCTTC. It encodes CASSPWTSGENEQFF.

This clone was detected only once. V is TRBV6-9 and J is TRBJ1-5; D not certain. Trimming took 4 bases from V and 11 from J, leaving 12 bases between them. CDR1 and CDR2 from the germline V gene are MNHGY and SVAAGI. The CDR3 runs to 12 residues. CDR3 residues: CASSSRVRAQHF. CDR3 bases: TGTGCCAGCAGTTCCCGGGTCCGTGCCCAGCATTTT.

The CDR3 nucleotides are TGTGCCAGCAGTGAACCGGCTAGCGGGGGGGCCGAGTGGACCACAGATACGCAGTATTTT. It specifies CASSEPASGGAEWTTDTQYF. The gene calls are TRBV2 and TRBJ2-3, with 12 bases that match TRBD2. V dropped 2 bases and J dropped 2; count of bases not matched to a gene: 14. The CDR3 spans 20 residues. Germline assignment: CDR1 SNHLY and CDR2 FYNNEI. Variable domain in full (rest from reference TRBV2 and TRBJ2-3): EPEVTQTPSHQVTQMGQEVILRCVPISNHLYFYWYRQILGQKVEFLVSFYNNEISEKSEIFDDQFSVERPDGSNFTLKIRSTKLEDSAMYFCASSEPASGGAEWTTDTQYFGPGTRLTVL.

In its sample, this clone is large. This chain links TRBV28 with TRBJ1-5, with D uncertain. Trimming stripped 4 bases from V and 0 bases from J, with 13 bases between. In germline, CDR1 is MDHEN, CDR2 SYDVKM. The length of the CDR3 is 16 residues. The CDR3 loop reads CASSSTRGYSNQPQHF. In DNA form, the CDR3 reads TGTGCCAGCAGTTCCACGCGGGGTTATAGCAATCAGCCCCAGCATTTT.

The CDR3 sequence is CASSQSAGTDTETQYF. The CDR3 DNA is TGCGCCAGCAGTCAATCAGCTGGGACTGACACGGAGACCCAGTACTTC. The chain recombines TRBV23-1 with TRBJ2-5, with a weak D call TRBD2 (6 bases). TRBV23-1 is reported as an ORF; its role is uncertain. With 0 bases removed from V and 5 bases from J, the gap between germline ends came to 16 bases. CDR3 length equals 16 residues.

The chain uses TRBV27 and TRBJ1-5; D is ambiguous. Germline assignment: CDR1 MNHEY and CDR2 SMNVEV (reference sequence). The V end was cut by 5 bases, the J end by 0 bases, with 11 bases between. This CDR3 is built from 15 residues. The CDR3 DNA sequence: TGTGCCAGCAGTCCGTACACCTCTAGCAATCAGCCCCAGCATTTT. Translated, it gives CASSPYTSSNQPQHF.

This chain links TRBV2 with TRBJ1-3; D is undetermined. The germline gives CDR1 SNHLY, CDR2 FYNNEI. Trimming took 2 bases from V and 3 from J, leaving 8 bases between them. The CDR3 consists of 14 residues. The CDR3 region has the DNA TGTGCCAGCAGTGAACAGATCTTTGGAAACACCATATATTTT. It codes for CASSEQIFGNTIYF.

V and J are TRBV28 and TRBJ1-4, with a weak D call TRBD1 (6 bases). Germline V gene sequence: CDR1 MDHEN, CDR2 SYDVKM. V was pared by 5 bases and J by 8 bases, with 24 bases between. The CDR3 is 17 residues long. The CDR3 region has the DNA TGTGCCAGCAGTCGCTTCGGGGGGCCGGGGACTAGGGAAAAACTGTTTTTT. As protein: CASSRFGGPGTREKLFF.

In its sample, this clone was seen a few times. This chain links TRBV6-5 with TRBJ1-2; D remains ambiguous. The CDR3 has 10 residues. Between the trimmed V and J ends, which lost 6 bases and 6 bases, there was a span of 5 bases. Germline assignment: CDR1 MNHEY and CDR2 SVGAGI. The CDR3 is CASRGHGYTF. The CDR3 bases are TGTGCCAGCAGGGGCCATGGCTACACCTTC.

The gene calls are TRBV21-1 and TRBJ2-2; the D call in the table, TRBD2, was not verified against the DNA. TRBV21-1 is a documented pseudogene. CDR3 length: 16 amino acids. The CDR3 sequence is CASRIKLAGGPGELFF. CDR3 nucleotides: TGTGCCAGCAGGATAAAACTAGCGGGAGGACCCGGGGAGCTGTTTTTT.

The J gene is TRBJ2-1, the V gene TRBV7-2; possible D gene TRBD2, 6 bases. The V end was cut by 1 base, the J end by 6 bases, with 10 bases between. This CDR3 spans 14 amino acids. The germline CDR1 and CDR2 sequences are SGHTA and FQGNSA. CDR3 in DNA: TGTGCCAGCAGCTTAGGGGTCGGGGGCAATGAGCAGTTCTTC. Its protein is CASSLGVGGNEQFF.

This clone appeared once. The chain employs TRBV19 and TRBJ2-5; a weak D match, TRBD1 (6 bases). Germline values: CDR1 LNHDA, CDR2 SQIVND (reference sequence). The CDR3 is 14 amino acids. V gave up 5 bases and J gave up 5 bases, with 15 bases separating them. CDR3 protein: CASSVQGSSETQYF. The CDR3 DNA is TGTGCCAGTAGTGTACAGGGATCATCGGAGACCCAGTACTTC. The entire variable domain, with the rest obtained from reference TRBV19 and TRBJ2-5, is as follows: DGGITQSPKYLFRKEGQNVTLSCEQNLNHDAMYWYRQDPGQGLRLIYYSQIVNDFQKGDIAEGYSVSREKKESFPLTVTSAQKNPTAFYLCASSVQGSSETQYFGPGTRLLVL.

The rearrangement links TRBV5-5 to TRBJ1-5, with D tentatively TRBD1 (5 bases). Germline assignment: CDR1 SGHKS and CDR2 YYEKEE (reference sequence). This CDR3 is built from 16 residues. The V end was cut by 3 bases, the J end by 6 bases, with 19 bases between. The chain's CDR3 is CASSSGGGMGGQPQHF. For the CDR3, the DNA is TGTGCCAGCAGCTCTGGTGGGGGGATGGGTGGTCAGCCCCAGCATTTT.

The V and J genes are TRBV7-2 and TRBJ2-1; D is unresolved. V lost 1 base, J lost 4 bases, and 14 bases lay in between. In germline, CDR1 is SGHTA, CDR2 FQGNSA. The CDR3 has 16 amino acids. The CDR3 nucleotides are TGTGCCAGCAGCTTAGTGGGCTTTGGGCCGTACAATGAGCAGTTCTTC. Translated: CASSLVGFGPYNEQFF. The full variable domain, with the rest looked up from reference TRBV7-2 and TRBJ2-1, is GAGVSQSPSNKVTEKGKDVELRCDPISGHTALYWYRQSLGQGLEFLIYFQGNSAPDKSGLPSDRFSAERTGGSVSTLTIQRTQQEDSAVYLCASSLVGFGPYNEQFFGPGTRLTVL.

The chain links TRBV4-1 to TRBJ2-7, with D unresolved. Trimming left V 0 bases short and J 1 base short, with 10 bases between. CDR3 length equals 15 residues. Germline V lookup: CDR1 MGHRA, CDR2 YSYEKL. Written as DNA, the CDR3 is TGCGCCAGCAGCCAAGATTTGGCAGGTTCCTACGAGCAGTACTTC. Its translation: CASSQDLAGSYEQYF.

This chain uses TRBV10-3 with TRBJ1-3; no firm D call. The CDR3 has 18 residues. The ends were cut back, 4 bases at V and 2 bases at J, with 21 bases in the middle. Per germline, CDR1 ENHRY and CDR2 SYGVKD. CDR3 DNA: TGTGCCATCAGTGGATCGGGGAGGAGTCTGTTTCCTGGAAACACCATATATTTT. It translates to CAISGSGRSLFPGNTIYF.

CDR3 protein: CAISELDRDRGHYGYTF. The CDR3 nucleotides are TGTGCCATCAGTGAGTTAGACCGGGACAGGGGTCATTACGGCTACACCTTC. This chain joins TRBV10-3 and TRBJ1-2, with TRBD1 matching over 10 bases. Germline CDR1 and CDR2: ENHRY and SYGVKD. Trimming at V came to 1 base and at J to 8 bases, leaving 13 bases not matched to a gene. The CDR3 has 17 residues.

J is TRBJ2-1 and V is TRBV6-6; a weak D match, TRBD2 (5 bases). CDR1 and CDR2 from the germline V gene are MNHNY and SVGAGI (reference sequence). The germline V and J ends were trimmed by 2 bases and 9 bases, with 11 bases remaining between them. The CDR3 spans 13 residues. The CDR3 nucleotides read TGTGCCAGCAGTTACCCCCCCCGGGGTGAGCAGTTCTTC. As protein: CASSYPPRGEQFF.

This clone is classed as medium-sized. The V gene is TRBV28, the J gene TRBJ2-7; 8 bases line up with TRBD2. The CDR3 is 15 residues long. V lost 3 bases to trimming and J lost 3 bases; unmatched junction nucleotides: 7. Germline-derived CDR1 and CDR2 are MDHEN and SYDVKM. The CDR3 sequence: CASSFYSAGGYEQYF. Written as DNA, the CDR3 is TGTGCCAGCAGTTTTTACTCTGCGGGAGGCTACGAGCAGTACTTC.

The gene calls are TRBV9 and TRBJ1-2; D is possibly TRBD1 (5 bases). The CDR3 consists of 16 residues. The V gene lost 1 base and the J gene lost 0 bases, with 13 bases spanning the gap. Looked up from germline, CDR1 is SGDLS and CDR2 is YYNGEE. The CDR3 DNA sequence: TGTGCCAGCAGCGTATCACGGGGACTAACTAACTATGGCTACACCTTC. Translated: CASSVSRGLTNYGYTF.

To note about this clone: The sample contains more than one DNA sequence encoding this CDR3. The chain employs TRBV25-1 and TRBJ1-1, with 7 bases fitting TRBD1. Germline CDR1 MGHDK, CDR2 SYGVNS. V lost 5 bases to trimming and J lost 3 bases; unmatched junction nucleotides: 9. CDR3 size: 15 residues. The CDR3 nucleotides read TGTGCCAGCAGTAAGTTGGCAGGGGGGTACACTGAAGCTTTCTTT. It encodes CASSKLAGGYTEAFF.

Within the sample, this clone is medium-sized. V gene TRBV4-1 combines with J gene TRBJ1-6; 8 positions match TRBD1. The J segment lost 7 bases and the V segment lost 4 bases, leaving 9 bases of the junction unmatched. Germline V gives CDR1 MGHRA, CDR2 YSYEKL. This CDR3 has 16 residues. The CDR3 reads CASSPWTGFGNSPLHF. DNA for the CDR3: TGCGCCAGCAGCCCCTGGACAGGGTTTGGGAATTCACCCCTCCACTTT.

The chain carries TRBV30 and TRBJ1-3; 12 nucleotides agree with TRBD1. The germline V gene has CDR1 GTSNPN and CDR2 SVGIG (reference sequence). J gave up 2 bases and V 1 base, and 6 bases lay outside the gene matches. This CDR3 is 17 amino acids long. As DNA, the CDR3 is TGTGCCTGGAGTGGGCTCCGGGACAGGGGGCCTGGAAACACCATATATTTT. Translating gives CAWSGLRDRGPGNTIYF.

This clone is classed as large. The chain employs TRBV5-6 and TRBJ2-1; possibly TRBD1 for D (5 bases). Germline V gene data show CDR1 as SGHDT and CDR2 as YYEEEE. Trimming left V 5 bases short and J 6 bases short, with 12 bases between. This CDR3 has 13 residues. DNA for the CDR3: TGTGCCAGCAGTCTGATAGGGGTCAATGAGCAGTTCTTC. It specifies CASSLIGVNEQFF.

This clone was seen a handful of times. The chain recombines TRBV5-6 with TRBJ2-7; D gene unclear. The length of the CDR3 is 11 residues. Trimming took 1 base from V and 8 from J, leaving 7 bases between them. The germline CDR1 and CDR2 sequences are SGHDT and YYEEEE. The CDR3: CASSLKSQQYF. CDR3 nucleotides: TGTGCCAGCAGCTTGAAAAGCCAGCAGTACTTC.

V is TRBV4-1 and J is TRBJ2-3, with 8 bases that match TRBD2. Germline-derived CDR1 and CDR2 are MGHRA and YSYEKL. CDR3 length: 15 residues. J gave up 7 bases and V 0 bases, and 6 bases lay outside the gene matches. CDR3 nucleotides: TGCGCCAGCAGCCAAGATGGCGGGGGGAAATATACGCAGTATTTT. Its protein product is CASSQDGGGKYTQYF.

The V gene is TRBV1, the J gene TRBJ1-5; TRBD1 is the table's D call, not checked against the DNA. TRBV1 is classified as a pseudogene. The CDR3 is 16 amino acids. CDR3 nucleotides: TGCACCAGCAGCCAAGGGCCACAGGGTGTAAATCAGCCCCAGCATTTT. It codes for CTSSQGPQGVNQPQHF.